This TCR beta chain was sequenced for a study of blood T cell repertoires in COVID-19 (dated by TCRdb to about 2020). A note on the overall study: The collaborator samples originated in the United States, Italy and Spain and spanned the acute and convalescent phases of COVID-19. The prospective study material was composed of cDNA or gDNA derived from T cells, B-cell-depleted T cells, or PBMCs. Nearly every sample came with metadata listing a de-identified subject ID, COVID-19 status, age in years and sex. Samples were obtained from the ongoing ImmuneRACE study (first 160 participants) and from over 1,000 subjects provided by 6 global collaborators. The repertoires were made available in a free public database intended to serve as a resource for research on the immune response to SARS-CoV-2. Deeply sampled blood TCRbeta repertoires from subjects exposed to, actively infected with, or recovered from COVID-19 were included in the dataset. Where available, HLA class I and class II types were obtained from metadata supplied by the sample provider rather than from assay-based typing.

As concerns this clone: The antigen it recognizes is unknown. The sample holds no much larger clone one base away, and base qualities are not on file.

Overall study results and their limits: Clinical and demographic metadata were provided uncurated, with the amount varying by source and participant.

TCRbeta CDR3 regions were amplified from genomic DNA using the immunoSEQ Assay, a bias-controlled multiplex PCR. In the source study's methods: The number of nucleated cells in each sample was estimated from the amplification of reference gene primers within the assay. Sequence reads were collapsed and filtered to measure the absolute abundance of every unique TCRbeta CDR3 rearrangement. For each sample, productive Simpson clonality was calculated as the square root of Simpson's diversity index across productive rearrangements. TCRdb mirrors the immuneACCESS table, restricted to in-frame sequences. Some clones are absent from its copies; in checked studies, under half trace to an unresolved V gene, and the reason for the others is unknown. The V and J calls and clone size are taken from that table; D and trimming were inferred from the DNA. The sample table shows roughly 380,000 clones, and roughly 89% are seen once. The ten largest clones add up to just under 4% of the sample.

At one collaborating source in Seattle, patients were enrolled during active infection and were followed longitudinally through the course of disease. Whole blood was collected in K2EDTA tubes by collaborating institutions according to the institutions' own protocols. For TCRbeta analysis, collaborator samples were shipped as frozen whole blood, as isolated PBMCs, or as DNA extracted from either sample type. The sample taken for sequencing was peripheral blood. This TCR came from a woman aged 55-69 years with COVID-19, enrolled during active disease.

The DNA sequence is as follows: TGTGCCAGCGGAGACAGGTCTCAACCCCTTAATTCACCCCTCCACTTT. This gives the protein CASGDRSQPLNSPLHF. The sequence links TRBV7-2 to TRBJ1-6, with a tentative D gene TRBD1 over 6 matching bases. V is clipped by 8 bases and J by 6 bases, and the sequence between their germline boundaries is 20 bases long. Including the terminal cysteine and phenylalanine, the CDR3 comprises 16 residues. Only the CDR3 portion is preserved as DNA: 48 bases, with reading frame beginning at the first base. Reading the germline V gene gives CDR1 SGHTA and CDR2 FQGNSA.